The T cell receptor beta chain described here comes from a study of technical replicates of blood from a few donors. CDR1 and CDR2 from the germline V gene are SGHRS and YFSETQ. The CDR3 is made up of 16 amino acids. Trimming removed 3 bases from V and 7 bases from J; junction bases left unmatched: 9. Some clones are missing from TCRdb's copy, which holds only in-frame ones; the method was immunoSEQ multiplex PCR. The sample shows fewer than 95,000 clones, roughly 94% of them seen only once. V usage is TRBV5-1 and J usage is TRBJ1-4; 10 bases align to TRBD1. Sequencing was done on a sample of T cells isolated from PBMCs. The sequence was collected from a human donor in good health. The CDR3 is CASSWGDRGSGEKLFF. Written as DNA, the CDR3 is TGCGCCAGCAGCTGGGGGGACAGGGGTTCCGGTGAAAAACTGTTTTTT.